This T cell receptor (beta chain) was documented in a study of blood T cell repertoires in COVID-19. Study overall: Samples of COVID-19 (acute and convalescent) were obtained from the United States, Italy and Spain. T cells, B-cell-depleted T cells, or PBMCs provided the cDNA or gDNA that served as material.

In the original workflow: Reference gene primers were amplified, and this amplification served to estimate nucleated cell counts. Using immunoSEQ multiplex PCR, the repertoire was profiled, and TCRdb retains in-frame clones only, with some absent. V and J calls and clone size come straight from that table; D and trimming were deduced from the DNA. The repertoire has approximately 96,000 clones, 90% to 95% of them found once; the top ten carry about 4.7%. The length of the CDR3 is 19 residues. Germline V gene sequence: CDR1 LGHDT, CDR2 YNNKEL (reference sequence). Trimming took 4 bases from V and 0 from J; bases not matched to a gene: 11.

The TCR sequence derives from a human donor with active COVID-19. The donor label of this sample is uncertain. Sequencing used peripheral blood. The genes are TRBV3-1 (or the pseudogene TRBV3-2) and TRBJ2-7, with 14 nucleotides matching TRBD2. CDR3 in amino acids: CASSRGLAGGASYSYEQYF. The CDR3, as DNA: TGTGCCAGCAGCCGCGGACTAGCGGGGGGTGCCTCCTACTCCTACGAGCAGTACTTC.